The 5 T cell receptor beta chains below were found in one sample sequenced in a study of OX40 agonist ivuxolimab in advanced cancers. Libraries were prepared by immunoSEQ multiplex PCR; TCRdb keeps only in-frame clonotypes and omits some of them. The data hold roughly 23,000 clones, with approximately 91% observed a single time. The specimen comprised CD4+ or CD8+ T cells sorted from blood, sampled in a trial of the OX40 agonist ivuxolimab. The receptors shown here come from an adult with an advanced solid tumor such as melanoma, head and neck, liver or kidney cancer.

A few counts support this clone. The chain has TRBV7-9 and TRBJ2-5; TRBD2 matches at 8 bases. This CDR3 region has 15 residues. The V segment lost 5 bases and the J segment 1 base; nucleotides outside the gene matches: 6. The V gene's germline CDR1 is SEHNR and CDR2 FQNEAQ (reference sequence). CDR3: CASSTALAAQETQYF. CDR3 nucleotide sequence: TGTGCCAGCAGCACCGCACTAGCGGCCCAAGAGACCCAGTACTTC.

The chain uses TRBV6-1 and TRBJ2-7; D unclear. This CDR3 contains 15 residues. Germline V gene data show CDR1 as MNHNS and CDR2 as SASEGT. V lost 0 bases and J 2 bases, leaving 11 bases between the germline ends. The CDR3 region is CASSEARLGAYEQYF. The CDR3 nucleotides are TGTGCCAGCAGTGAAGCCCGATTAGGCGCCTACGAGCAGTACTTC.

This sequence joins TRBV27 and TRBJ2-1; 11 nucleotides agree with TRBD2. The CDR3 runs 16 residues. The germline V gene encodes CDR1 MNHEY and CDR2 SMNVEV (reference sequence). V trimming: 4 bases; J trimming: 4 bases; junction bases outside the gene matches: 6. The CDR3 DNA reads as TGTGCCAGCAGTTCCGGGACTAGCGGATTGTACAATGAGCAGTTCTTC. Protein: CASSSGTSGLYNEQFF.

The V gene is TRBV5-4, the J gene TRBJ1-3; no clear D gene. The CDR3 has 15 amino acids. The germline gives CDR1 SGHNT, CDR2 YYREEE (reference sequence). V dropped 2 bases and J dropped 1 base, with 10 bases sitting between them. The DNA for the CDR3 is TGTGCCAGCAGCTTTGGGATAGGATCTGGAAACACCATATATTTT. Translating gives CASSFGIGSGNTIYF.

The V gene is TRBV19, the J gene TRBJ1-5; tentatively, D is TRBD1 (5 bases). The V end lost 6 bases, the J end lost 0 bases, and 12 bases lay between the germline ends. CDR3 length: 15 amino acids. Looked up from germline, CDR1 is LNHDA and CDR2 is SQIVND (reference sequence). The CDR3 reads CASSTTAYSNQPQHF. CDR3 DNA: TGTGCCAGTAGCACGACAGCTTATAGCAATCAGCCCCAGCATTTT.